One T cell receptor beta chain is described in this entry. Its target is unknown. This entry comes from a study of shared clonotypes between healthy human individuals. Repertoires were generated with immunoSEQ multiplex PCR, while TCRdb's copy carries only in-frame clones and drops some. This sample carries 2 million to 2.5 million clones, over 90% of them seen once, and the ten largest clones take about 0.39%. Study-wide points: Sequencing depth was expected to influence donor clonotype sharing. Although depth was large, rarefaction showed that sequencing of the sorted subsets was incomplete.

V lost 3 bases, J lost 6 bases, and 15 bases lay in between. From germline, CDR1 is MDHEN and CDR2 SYDVKM. The CDR3 consists of 14 residues. The V and J genes are TRBV28 and TRBJ2-7, with D perhaps matching TRBD2 (5 bases). The sequence was obtained from a man between 18 and 35 years old in good health. Some clones in this sample may be carry-over from other donors' samples. The sample was naive CD4+ T cells from PBMCs. Described subset: CD45RA+ positively selected. The CDR3 protein is CASSFPTVGVEQYF. The CDR3 DNA follows: TGTGCCAGCAGTTTCCCCACGGTCGGGGTCGAGCAGTACTTC.